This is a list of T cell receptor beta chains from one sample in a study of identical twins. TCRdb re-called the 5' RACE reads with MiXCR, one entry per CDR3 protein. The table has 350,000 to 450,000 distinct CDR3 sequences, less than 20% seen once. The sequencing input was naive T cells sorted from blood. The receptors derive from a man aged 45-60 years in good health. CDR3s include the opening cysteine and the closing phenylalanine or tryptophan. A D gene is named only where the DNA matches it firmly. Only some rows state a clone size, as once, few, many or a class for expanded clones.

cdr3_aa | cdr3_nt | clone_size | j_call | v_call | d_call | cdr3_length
CASKPWGQRDTQYF | TGTGCCAGCAAACCCTGGGGACAGCGAGATACGCAGTATTTT | few | TRBJ2-3 | TRBV6-2/TRBV6-3 | TRBD1 | 14
CASSAMTAGEQYF | TGCGCCAGCAGTGCGATGACAGCAGGGGAGCAGTACTTC | many | TRBJ2-7 | TRBV10-1 | - | 13
CAISESMKNQPQHF | TGTGCCATCAGTGAGTCGATGAAGAATCAGCCCCAGCATTTT | few | TRBJ1-5 | TRBV10-3 | - | 14
CASSYWDRGQDEQFF | TGTGCCAGCAGTTACTGGGACAGGGGGCAGGATGAGCAGTTCTTC | many | TRBJ2-1 | TRBV6-5 | TRBD1 | 15
CASSPGQGLGEQFF | TGTGCCAGCAGTCCAGGACAGGGGCTTGGTGAGCAGTTCTTC | - | TRBJ2-1 | TRBV12-3/TRBV12-4 | TRBD1 | 14
CASSQEYEGQLHF | TGTGCCAGCAGCCAAGAATATGAGGGCCAACTCCACTTT | - | TRBJ1-6 | TRBV3-1 | - | 13
CASSQDRAIFSYNEQFF | TGCGCCAGCAGCCAAGATCGAGCGATTTTTTCGTACAATGAGCAGTTCTTC | - | TRBJ2-1 | TRBV4-3 | - | 17
CASSVAFEGRGSHEQYF | TGTGCCAGCAGCGTAGCATTTGAGGGCCGAGGAAGCCACGAGCAGTACTTC | - | TRBJ2-7 | TRBV9 | - | 17
CASSLIPHEQFF | TGTGCCAGCAGCTTAATACCGCATGAGCAGTTCTTC | few | TRBJ2-1 | TRBV7-6 | - | 12
CSARVGGTSNEKLFF | TGCAGTGCTAGGGTTGGGGGGACATCGAATGAAAAACTGTTTTTT | many | TRBJ1-4 | TRBV20-1 | - | 15
CASRIYNEQFF | TGTGCCAGCAGGATTTACAATGAGCAGTTCTTC | many | TRBJ2-1 | TRBV6-5 | - | 11
CASSPPRTDTQYF | TGTGCCAGCAGCCCCCCTCGCACAGATACGCAGTATTTT | many | TRBJ2-3 | TRBV5-6 | - | 13
CAWSQPQETQYF | TGTGCCTGGAGTCAGCCCCAAGAGACCCAGTACTTC | - | TRBJ2-5 | TRBV30 | - | 12
CASSLAPGGKTQYF | TGTGCCAGCAGCTTAGCCCCGGGTGGTAAGACCCAGTACTTC | - | TRBJ2-5 | TRBV7-2 | - | 14
CASSLNGDTEAFF | TGTGCCAGCAGCTTAAACGGGGACACTGAAGCTTTCTTT | many | TRBJ1-1 | TRBV7-2 | - | 13
CASTPGLDYNEQFF | TGTGCCAGCACCCCGGGACTAGACTACAATGAGCAGTTCTTC | - | TRBJ2-1 | TRBV28 | TRBD2 | 14
CASSSLWSGRVYEQYF | TGTGCCAGCAGCTCCTTATGGAGCGGGAGGGTCTACGAGCAGTACTTC | few | TRBJ2-7 | TRBV28 | TRBD2 | 16
CASSWSPTGGLYEQYF | TGCGCCAGCAGCTGGAGCCCTACAGGGGGTCTTTACGAGCAGTACTTC | - | TRBJ2-7 | TRBV5-1 | TRBD1 | 16
CASSLGTMGYYEQYF | TGTGCCAGCAGCCTTGGCACCATGGGTTACTACGAGCAGTACTTC | - | TRBJ2-7 | TRBV11-2 | - | 15
CASSYNSPKSDRSNTEAFF | TGTGCCAGCAGTTACAACTCCCCAAAGTCTGACAGGTCGAACACTGAAGCTTTCTTT | few | TRBJ1-1 | TRBV6-5 | - | 19
CASSRSGGPYNEQFF | TGTGCCAGCAGCCGATCAGGGGGTCCCTACAATGAGCAGTTCTTC | few | TRBJ2-1 | TRBV7-9 | TRBD1 | 15
CASAPGTLYEQYF | TGTGCCAGTGCACCCGGGACGCTCTACGAGCAGTACTTC | many | TRBJ2-7 | TRBV19 | - | 13
CASSTGQGPYNEQFF | TGTGCCAGCAGTACGGGACAGGGACCCTACAATGAGCAGTTCTTC | many | TRBJ2-1 | TRBV7-2 | TRBD1 | 15
CASSLVAAPTEQYF | TGTGCCAGCAGTTTAGTGGCTGCTCCTACCGAGCAGTACTTC | - | TRBJ2-7 | TRBV12-3/TRBV12-4 | - | 14
CSAGKNRYNEQFF | TGCAGTGCTGGAAAAAACAGGTACAATGAGCAGTTCTTC | few | TRBJ2-1 | TRBV20-1 | - | 13